This T cell receptor (beta chain) was identified in a study of shared clonotypes between healthy human individuals. Study-level background: Three CD4 naive, three CD4 memory, two CD8 naive and one CD8 memory plate were used per donor.

CD45RO-negative, CCR7-positively selected cells formed the naive CD8 fraction, excluding terminally differentiated effector memory CD45RA+ cells. Donors, without exception, were Caucasian adults residing in Nashville, Tennessee. On this clone itself: The antigen remains undetermined.

The CDR3 contains 14 residues. Germline V gene lookup returns CDR1 SGHRS and CDR2 YFSETQ. V gave up 2 bases and J gave up 4 bases, with 12 bases separating them. Points from the study as a whole: Even with large depth, rarefaction showed that sorted-subset sequencing was incomplete.

Method: immunoSEQ multiplex PCR; TCRdb's copy keeps in-frame clones and lacks some. The sample contains 550,000 to 750,000 clones, around 95% of which appear only once. Specimen: naive CD8+ T cells sorted from blood. The TCR originated in a woman aged 25 to 39 in good health. V and J are TRBV5-1 and TRBJ2-5, with D unclear. The CDR3 protein is CASSLVGSAETQYF. The CDR3 region has the DNA TGCGCCAGCAGCTTAGTGGGTTCGGCAGAGACCCAGTACTTC.